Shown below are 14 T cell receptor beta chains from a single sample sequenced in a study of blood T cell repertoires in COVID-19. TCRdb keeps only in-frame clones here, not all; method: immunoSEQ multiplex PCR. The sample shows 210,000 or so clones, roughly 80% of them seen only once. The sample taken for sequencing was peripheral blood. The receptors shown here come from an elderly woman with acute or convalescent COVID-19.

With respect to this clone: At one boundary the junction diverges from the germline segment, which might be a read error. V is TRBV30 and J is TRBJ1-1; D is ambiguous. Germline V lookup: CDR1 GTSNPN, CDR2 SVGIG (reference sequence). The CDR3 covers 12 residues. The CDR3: CAWSPNSGTGIF. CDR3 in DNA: TGTGCCTGGAGTCCTAATAGCGGTACGGGAATCTTT.

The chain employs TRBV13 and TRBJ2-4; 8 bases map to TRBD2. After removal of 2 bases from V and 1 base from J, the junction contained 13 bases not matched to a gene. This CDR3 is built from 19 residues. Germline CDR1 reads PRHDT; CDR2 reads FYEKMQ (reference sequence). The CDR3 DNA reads TGTGCCAGCAGCTTACGGGCTACCGGGAGGGCCCAGGCCAAAAACATTCAGTACTTC. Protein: CASSLRATGRAQAKNIQYF.

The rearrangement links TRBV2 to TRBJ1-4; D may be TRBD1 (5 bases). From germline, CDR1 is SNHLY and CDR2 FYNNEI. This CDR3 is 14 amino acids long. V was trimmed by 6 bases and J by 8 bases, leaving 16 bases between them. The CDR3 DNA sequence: TGTGCCAGCAGGGCCCGGGGGGGTGAAGAAAAACTGTTTTTT. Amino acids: CASRARGGEEKLFF.

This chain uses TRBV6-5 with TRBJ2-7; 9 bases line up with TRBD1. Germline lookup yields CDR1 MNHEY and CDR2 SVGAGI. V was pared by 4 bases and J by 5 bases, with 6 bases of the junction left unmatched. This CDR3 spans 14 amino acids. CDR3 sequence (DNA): TGTGCCAGCAGTTTCGACAGGGGGTTTGACGAGCAGTACTTC. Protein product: CASSFDRGFDEQYF.

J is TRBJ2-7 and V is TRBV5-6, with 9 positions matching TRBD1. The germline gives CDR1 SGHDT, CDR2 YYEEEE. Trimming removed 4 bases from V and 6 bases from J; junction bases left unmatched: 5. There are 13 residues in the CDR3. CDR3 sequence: CASSRDRAGEQYF. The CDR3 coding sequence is TGTGCCAGCAGCCGGGACAGGGCCGGCGAGCAGTACTTC.

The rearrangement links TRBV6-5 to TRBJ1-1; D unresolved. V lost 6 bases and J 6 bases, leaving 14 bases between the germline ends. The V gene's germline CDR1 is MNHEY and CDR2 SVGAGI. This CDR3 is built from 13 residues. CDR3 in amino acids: CASSRGYGAEAFF. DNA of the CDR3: TGTGCCAGCAGCCGAGGGTACGGCGCTGAAGCTTTCTTT.

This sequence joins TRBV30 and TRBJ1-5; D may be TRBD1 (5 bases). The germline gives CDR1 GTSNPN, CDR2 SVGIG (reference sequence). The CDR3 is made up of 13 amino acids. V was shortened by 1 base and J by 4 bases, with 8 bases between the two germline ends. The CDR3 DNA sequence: TGTGCCTGGAGTGCGACAGAGAATCAGCCCCAGCATTTT. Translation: CAWSATENQPQHF.

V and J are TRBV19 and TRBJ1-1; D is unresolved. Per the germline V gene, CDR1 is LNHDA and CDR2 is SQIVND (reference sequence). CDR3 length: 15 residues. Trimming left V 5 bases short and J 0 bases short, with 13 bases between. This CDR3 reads CASSRSLYLNTEAFF. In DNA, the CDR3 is TGTGCCAGTAGTCGCTCCCTCTACTTGAACACTGAAGCTTTCTTT.

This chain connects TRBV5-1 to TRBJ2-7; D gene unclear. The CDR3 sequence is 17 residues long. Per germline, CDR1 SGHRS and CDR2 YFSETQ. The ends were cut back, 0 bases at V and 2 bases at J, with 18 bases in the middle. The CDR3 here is CASSLAFGGNYPYEQYF. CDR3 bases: TGCGCCAGCAGCTTGGCTTTCGGCGGAAACTATCCCTACGAGCAGTACTTC.

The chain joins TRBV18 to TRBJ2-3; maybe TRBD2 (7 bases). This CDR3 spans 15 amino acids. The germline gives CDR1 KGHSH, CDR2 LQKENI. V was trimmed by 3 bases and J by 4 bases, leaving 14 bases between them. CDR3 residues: CASSPLRGGPDTQYF. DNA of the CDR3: TGTGCCAGCTCACCTCTTAGGGGGGGGCCAGATACGCAGTATTTT. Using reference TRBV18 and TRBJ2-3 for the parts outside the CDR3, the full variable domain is NAGVMQNPRHLVRRRGQEARLRCSPMKGHSHVYWYRQLPEEGLKFMVYLQKENIIDESGMPKERFSAEFPKEGPSILRIQQVVRGDSAAYFCASSPLRGGPDTQYFGPGTRLTVL.

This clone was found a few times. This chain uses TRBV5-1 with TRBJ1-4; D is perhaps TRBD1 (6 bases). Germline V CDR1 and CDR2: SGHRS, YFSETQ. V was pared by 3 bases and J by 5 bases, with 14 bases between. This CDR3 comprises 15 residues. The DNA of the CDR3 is TGCGCCAGCAGCTACACTCAGGGGTTAAATGAAAAACTGTTTTTT. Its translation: CASSYTQGLNEKLFF.

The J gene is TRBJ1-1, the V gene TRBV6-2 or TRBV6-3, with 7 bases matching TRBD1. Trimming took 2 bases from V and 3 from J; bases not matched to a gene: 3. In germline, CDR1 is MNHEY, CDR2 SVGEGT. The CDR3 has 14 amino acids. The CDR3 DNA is TGTGCCAGCAGTTACGCCGACAGGGACACTGAAGCTTTCTTT. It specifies CASSYADRDTEAFF.

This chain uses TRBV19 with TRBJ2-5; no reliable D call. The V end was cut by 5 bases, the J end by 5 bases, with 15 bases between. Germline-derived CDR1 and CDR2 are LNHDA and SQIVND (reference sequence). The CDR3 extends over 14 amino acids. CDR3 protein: CASSPDILGETQYF. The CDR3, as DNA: TGTGCCAGTAGTCCAGACATCCTTGGGGAGACCCAGTACTTC.

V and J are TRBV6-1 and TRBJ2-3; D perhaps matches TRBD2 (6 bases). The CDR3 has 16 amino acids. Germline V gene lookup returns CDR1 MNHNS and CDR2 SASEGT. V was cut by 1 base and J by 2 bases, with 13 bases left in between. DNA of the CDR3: TGTGCCAGCAGTGAAGGAACTAGCAGTTTCACAGATACGCAGTATTTT. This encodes CASSEGTSSFTDTQYF.